These 25 T cell receptor beta chains share one sample of origin, sequenced in a study of T cells in Graves' hyperthyroidism and ophthalmopathy. Amplified TCR beta CDR3 regions came from RNA transcripts. The TCR CDR3 first-round RT-PCR relied on the HTBI primer set. TCRdb processed the multiplex PCR reads anew with MiXCR; each CDR3 protein has one entry. The profile shows roughly 740,000 distinct CDR3 sequences, approximately 16% of them singletons. Sample: blood. These receptors were collected from a man between 18 and 29 years old with Graves' hyperthyroidism.

The sample holds many counts of this clonotype. This rearrangement joins TRBV28 to TRBJ2-3; TRBD1 agrees at 9 bases. This CDR3 contains 16 residues. Germline CDR1 and CDR2: MDHEN and SYDVKM. With 4 bases clipped from V and 0 bases from J, the junction kept 5 bases outside the gene matches. CDR3: CASSSGTGFSTDTQYF. The CDR3 DNA sequence: TGTGCCAGCAGTTCCGGGACAGGGTTTAGCACAGATACGCAGTATTTT. The full variable domain, its missing parts supplied by reference TRBV28 and TRBJ2-3, is DVKVTQSSRYLVKRTGEKVFLECVQDMDHENMFWYRQDPGLGLRLIYFSYDVKMKEKGDIPEGYSVSREKKERFSLILESASTNQTSMYLCASSSGTGFSTDTQYFGPGTRLTVL.

This clonotype was recorded only once. CDR3 in amino acids: CSVSEGLNYGYTF. In DNA, the CDR3 is TGCAGCGTTTCTGAGGGCCTAAACTATGGCTACACCTTC. The rearrangement joins TRBV29-1 to TRBJ1-2; D not certain. This CDR3 is built from 13 residues. Trimming stripped 5 bases from V and 2 bases from J, with 12 bases between. Germline lookup yields CDR1 SQVTM and CDR2 ANQGSEA.

This clonotype was observed a few times. The rearrangement uses TRBV3-1 and TRBJ1-1, with 7 bases aligning to TRBD1. This CDR3 is 15 amino acids long. The trim removed 0 bases at V and 1 base at J, leaving 2 bases unmatched. Germline V gene sequence: CDR1 LGHDT, CDR2 YNNKEL (reference sequence). In DNA form, the CDR3 reads TGTGCCAGCAGCCAAGATTGGGACAGGAACACTGAAGCTTTCTTT. Protein: CASSQDWDRNTEAFF.

This clonotype was seen more than once but under ten times. CDR3 DNA: TGTGCCAGCAGGAGTAGGGAAGGCTACACCTTC. This gives the protein CASRSREGYTF. The chain is built from TRBV7-9 and TRBJ1-2, with D hard to call. The length of the CDR3 is 11 residues. V was shortened by 6 bases and J by 8 bases, with 10 bases between the two germline ends. Germline CDR1 is SEHNR and CDR2 is FQNEAQ (reference sequence).

This clonotype was found many times. The chain carries TRBV18 and TRBJ2-7, with D maybe TRBD1 (6 bases). Per germline, CDR1 KGHSH and CDR2 LQKENI. The CDR3 covers 14 residues. The germline V and J ends were trimmed by 3 bases and 3 bases, with 12 bases remaining between them. CDR3 loop: CASSPDSGVYEQYF. Written as DNA, the CDR3 is TGTGCCAGCTCACCGGATTCAGGGGTCTACGAGCAGTACTTC.

The chain joins TRBV28 to TRBJ2-7; 7 bases are shared with TRBD1. The V gene end was trimmed by 4 bases and the J gene end by 4 bases; junction bases not matched to a gene: 10. The CDR3 sequence is 15 residues long. The germline gives CDR1 MDHEN, CDR2 SYDVKM. CDR3 in amino acids: CASSSRQGVLYEQYF. The CDR3 coding sequence is TGTGCCAGCAGTTCGAGGCAGGGGGTCTTATACGAGCAGTACTTC.

V is TRBV6-2 or TRBV6-3 and J is TRBJ2-6; weak D call: TRBD2 (5 bases). Trimming cost V 5 bases and J 2 bases, with 7 bases left between them. The CDR3 is 14 amino acids. Germline values: CDR1 MNHEY, CDR2 SVGEGT. DNA of the CDR3: TGTGCCAGCAGTGCCGGGACTGGGGCCAACGTCCTGACTTTC. As protein: CASSAGTGANVLTF.

This clonotype was seen only a few times. The chain carries TRBV24-1 and TRBJ1-2, with TRBD1 matching 9 bases. The CDR3 runs 17 residues. V trimming: 1 base; J trimming: 2 bases; junction bases outside the gene matches: 7. Germline V CDR1 and CDR2: KGHDR, SFDVKD. In nucleotides, the CDR3 is TGTGCCACCAGTGATTTCCACGGACAGGGGATGAACTATGGCTACACCTTC. Encoded protein: CATSDFHGQGMNYGYTF.

This chain uses TRBV28 with TRBJ1-2; D not certain. Germline-derived CDR1 and CDR2 are MDHEN and SYDVKM. Trimming left V 5 bases short and J 5 bases short, with 6 bases between. The CDR3 totals 11 residues. CDR3 nucleotide sequence: TGTGCCAGCAGTACTCCATATGGCTACACCTTC. Amino acid sequence: CASSTPYGYTF.

This clonotype was recorded many times. The chain links TRBV2 to TRBJ1-5; tentative D call: TRBD1 (6 bases). Trimming removed 6 bases from V and 1 base from J, with 19 bases in between. This CDR3 has 17 amino acids. The germline V gene has CDR1 SNHLY and CDR2 FYNNEI. The CDR3 reads CASRRRGEGTSNQPQHF. As DNA, the CDR3 is TGTGCCAGCAGGCGAAGGGGGGAGGGAACCAGCAATCAGCCCCAGCATTTT.

This clonotype was seen a single time. The V call is TRBV4-1, the J call TRBJ1-2; 8 bases align to TRBD1. The germline V gene encodes CDR1 MGHRA and CDR2 YSYEKL. The length of the CDR3 is 16 residues. Trimming took 1 base from V and 3 from J; bases not matched to a gene: 7. The CDR3 coding sequence is TGCGCCAGCAGCCAAGGAGGGGGGACAGGCCACTATGGCTACACCTTC. It codes for CASSQGGGTGHYGYTF.

This clonotype was observed many times. The V and J genes are TRBV7-2 and TRBJ2-7; 7 bases line up with TRBD2. Germline V CDR1 and CDR2: SGHTA, FQGNSA. This CDR3 spans 13 amino acids. V shed 3 bases, J shed 7 bases, and the junction held 6 bases outside the gene matches. CDR3 nucleotides: TGTGCCAGCAGCTTTTTGTCCGGGGGGGAGCAGTACTTC. It specifies CASSFLSGGEQYF.

This rearrangement joins TRBV7-9 to TRBJ1-2; 7 bases match TRBD1. The CDR3 consists of 15 residues. The germline CDR1 and CDR2 sequences are SEHNR and FQNEAQ (reference sequence). Trimming removed 1 base from V and 3 bases from J; junction bases left unmatched: 5. CDR3 nucleotides: TGTGCCAGCAGCTTAGTGGCAGGGGGTCACTATGGCTACACCTTC. This sequence encodes CASSLVAGGHYGYTF.

Many counts were recorded for this clonotype. The chain joins TRBV6-1 to TRBJ1-1, with D tentatively TRBD1 (5 bases). The CDR3 has 15 amino acids. CDR1 and CDR2 (germline): MNHNS, SASEGT. Trimming took 4 bases from V and 1 from J, leaving 13 bases between them. The CDR3 here is CASSAQGITNTEAFF. The CDR3 DNA reads TGTGCCAGCAGTGCTCAGGGAATTACGAACACTGAAGCTTTCTTT.

This clonotype was counted many times. The chain is built from TRBV28 and TRBJ2-7; D gene uncertain. The CDR3 sequence is 12 residues long. Germline CDR1 and CDR2: MDHEN and SYDVKM. The germline V and J ends were trimmed by 5 bases and 5 bases, with 10 bases remaining between them. The CDR3 region is CASSPPNDEQYF. CDR3 DNA: TGTGCCAGCAGTCCCCCTAATGACGAGCAGTACTTC.

This clonotype was observed many times. The rearrangement joins TRBV6-2 or TRBV6-3 to TRBJ2-7; 7 bases match TRBD2. Germline lookup yields CDR1 MNHEY and CDR2 SVGEGT. The trim removed 2 bases at V and 2 bases at J, leaving 3 bases unmatched. The CDR3 is 14 amino acids. The CDR3 region has the DNA TGTGCCAGCAGTTACCCTGGGACTACCTACGAGCAGTACTTC. This encodes CASSYPGTTYEQYF.

This clonotype was seen ten or more times. The chain combines TRBV29-1 with TRBJ2-7, with TRBD1 identical over 9 bases. The germline V gene encodes CDR1 SQVTM and CDR2 ANQGSEA. V was clipped by 6 bases and J by 2 bases; unmatched bases: 5. This CDR3 spans 13 amino acids. The CDR3 here is CSVGTGRAYEQYF. The CDR3 nucleotides are TGCAGCGTGGGGACAGGGAGGGCCTACGAGCAGTACTTC.

A few counts support this clonotype. The chain carries TRBV7-2 and TRBJ2-7, with D possibly matching TRBD2 (6 bases). Germline CDR1 SGHTA, CDR2 FQGNSA. V was cut by 4 bases and J by 4 bases, with 17 bases left in between. The CDR3 contains 15 residues. This CDR3 reads CASSSGSGSGYEQYF. The CDR3 DNA reads TGTGCCAGCAGCTCGGGTAGCGGTTCAGGATACGAGCAGTACTTC. Based on the CDR3 plus reference TRBV7-2 and TRBJ2-7, the full variable domain is GAGVSQSPSNKVTEKGKDVELRCDPISGHTALYWYRQSLGQGLEFLIYFQGNSAPDKSGLPSDRFSAERTGGSVSTLTIQRTQQEDSAVYLCASSSGSGSGYEQYFGPGTRLTVT.

The chain carries TRBV19 and TRBJ2-5; a weak D match, TRBD1 (6 bases). Per germline, CDR1 LNHDA and CDR2 SQIVND (reference sequence). The ends were cut back, 6 bases at V and 1 base at J, with 15 bases in the middle. The CDR3 runs to 15 residues. CDR3 bases: TGTGCCAGTAGGGGCCGACAGGCGCTCCAAGAGACCCAGTACTTC. Translated: CASRGRQALQETQYF.

Ten or more counts support this clonotype. The V call is TRBV6-1, the J call TRBJ1-2; 9 bases agree with TRBD1. Germline CDR1 and CDR2: MNHNS and SASEGT. CDR3 length: 15 residues. The ends lost 5 bases at V and 8 bases at J; junction bases unmatched: 12. In DNA form, the CDR3 reads TGTGCCAGCAGTTACCCCACGGACAGGGGAGGGGGCTACACCTTC. Translating it yields CASSYPTDRGGGYTF.

This clonotype occurred a few times. The chain uses TRBV6-4 and TRBJ2-7; D is ambiguous. Trimming took off 2 bases at V and 3 bases at J, with 8 bases between the two ends. CDR3 length: 13 amino acids. CDR1 is MRHNA and CDR2 is SNTAGT in the germline V gene. The CDR3 nucleotides read TGTGCCAGCAGTGACACCTCTTGCTACGAGCAGTACTTC. This sequence encodes CASSDTSCYEQYF.

This clonotype was detected ten times or more. The chain combines TRBV7-9 with TRBJ2-3; 7 nucleotides line up with TRBD1. Germline-derived CDR1 and CDR2 are SEHNR and FQNEAQ (reference sequence). This CDR3 is built from 15 residues. Trimming removed 7 bases from V and 4 bases from J; junction bases left unmatched: 11. The CDR3 spells CASNPRAGGADTQYF. The CDR3 DNA reads as TGTGCCAGCAACCCGAGGGCAGGGGGAGCAGATACGCAGTATTTT.

A remark on this clonotype: Since a much larger clone is just one base distant, this may be a read error. The J gene is TRBJ1-5, the V gene TRBV29-1; D not resolved. Germline V lookup: CDR1 SQVTM, CDR2 ANQGSEA. The CDR3 sequence is 12 residues long. The CDR3 DNA follows: TGCAGCGTTGAGGACGGTAATCAGTCCCAGCATTTT. Amino acids: CSVEDGNQSQHF. Based on the CDR3 plus reference TRBV29-1 and TRBJ1-5, the full variable domain is SAVISQKPSRDICQRGTSLTIQCQVDSQVTMMFWYRQQPGQSLTLIATANQGSEATYESGFVIDKFPISRPNLTFSTLTVSNMSPEDSSIYLCSVEDGNQSQHFGDGTRLSIL.

This clonotype was detected many times. The V call is TRBV15, the J call TRBJ2-3; possible D gene TRBD2, 7 bases. The CDR3 covers 15 residues. The ends were cut back, 4 bases at V and 4 bases at J, with 15 bases in the middle. The V gene's germline CDR1 is LNHNV and CDR2 YYDKDF (reference sequence). The CDR3 DNA reads as TGTGCCACCAGCATAGAGGGGGGGCGCGCAGATACGCAGTATTTT. This codes for CATSIEGGRADTQYF.

This clonotype was picked up a small number of times. The V and J genes are TRBV20-1 and TRBJ1-4; weak D call: TRBD1 (5 bases). The germline V gene encodes CDR1 DFQATT and CDR2 SNEGSKA (reference sequence). Trimming cost V 6 bases and J 4 bases, with 15 bases left between them. The CDR3 spans 14 residues. For the CDR3, the DNA is TGCAGTGCCAGGGTGTGGCTAAATAATGAAAAACTGTTTTTT. Its translation is CSARVWLNNEKLFF.